Following are 17 T cell receptor beta chains from one sample sequenced in a study of early T cells in non-severe SARS-CoV-2 infection. TCRdb re-called the 5' RACE reads through MiXCR, storing one row per CDR3 protein. Here the sample spans 70,000 or so distinct CDR3 sequences, 12% being singletons. The sequencing sample was made of whole blood. These receptors all come from an adult who was a healthcare worker with PCR-confirmed SARS-CoV-2 infection or an uninfected control (not recorded which).

This clonotype was counted between two and nine times. The genes are TRBV9 and TRBJ2-1; 11 bases agree with TRBD2. Trimming took 0 bases from V and 10 from J; bases not matched to a gene: 6. Germline loops: CDR1 SGDLS, CDR2 YYNGEE. The CDR3 covers 15 residues. CDR3 DNA sequence: TGTGCCAGCAGCGTAGCTACTAGCGGGGGTCGAGAGCAGTTCTTC. This gives the protein CASSVATSGGREQFF.

In this sample, this clonotype turned up a few times. V is TRBV29-1 and J is TRBJ2-7; TRBD2 matches 10 bases. Germline CDR1 reads SQVTM; CDR2 reads ANQGSEA. The CDR3 has 18 amino acids. Trimming cost V 3 bases and J 3 bases; bases outside gene matches: 17. The CDR3 is CSVDGGPSSGGHVYEQYF. DNA of the CDR3: TGCAGCGTTGACGGTGGCCCCTCTAGCGGGGGACATGTCTACGAGCAGTACTTC.

This clonotype was picked up many times. This chain joins TRBV5-4 and TRBJ2-5; 7 nucleotides match TRBD1. From germline, CDR1 is SGHNT and CDR2 YYREEE (reference sequence). This CDR3 is 15 amino acids long. V lost 4 bases, J lost 7 bases, and 13 bases stayed unmatched. CDR3 sequence reads: CASSGTDRSRRTQYF. The CDR3 DNA reads TGTGCCAGCAGCGGAACGGACAGGTCCCGTAGGACCCAGTACTTC.

The sample holds one count of this clonotype. The rearrangement links TRBV6-2 or TRBV6-3 to TRBJ2-5, with D perhaps TRBD2 (5 bases). Germline V gene lookup returns CDR1 MNHEY and CDR2 SVGEGT. The CDR3 is 16 amino acids. Trimming removed 6 bases at V and 1 base at J, with 18 bases between. The CDR3 nucleotides read TGTGCCAGCAGCCAATATCCCCGGGGTACCCAAGAGACCCAGTACTTC. Its translation is CASSQYPRGTQETQYF.

CDR3 sequence reads: CSVEFTEAFF. The CDR3 nucleotides read TGCAGCGTTGAATTTACTGAAGCTTTCTTT. This sequence joins TRBV29-1 and TRBJ1-1; no clear D gene. Germline lookup yields CDR1 SQVTM and CDR2 ANQGSEA. Deletions cut 2 bases from V and 5 bases from J, with 3 bases between. The CDR3 loop spans 10 amino acids.

This clonotype occurred many times. The rearrangement joins TRBV20-1 to TRBJ1-2; D possibly corresponds to TRBD1 (6 bases). Germline V gives CDR1 DFQATT, CDR2 SNEGSKA (reference sequence). The germline V and J ends were trimmed by 6 bases and 4 bases, with 30 bases remaining between them. This CDR3 has 18 amino acids. The DNA of the CDR3 is TGCAGTGCCAACCCAACCCCAACTCCAGGGAGGGGGAGCTATGGCTACACCTTC. Translating it yields CSANPTPTPGRGSYGYTF.

J is TRBJ2-7 and V is TRBV30; unclear D gene. This CDR3 contains 14 residues. Deletions cut 3 bases from V and 1 base from J, with 13 bases between. CDR1 and CDR2 from the germline V gene are GTSNPN and SVGIG (reference sequence). CDR3 residues: CAWSRRGRSYEQYF. DNA of the CDR3: TGTGCCTGGAGCAGGAGAGGACGGTCCTACGAGCAGTACTTC.

This clonotype was detected ten times or more. Written as DNA, the CDR3 is TGTGCCAGCAGCTTTAGACGGGGACAGATGAACACTGAAGCTTTCTTT. This gives the protein CASSFRRGQMNTEAFF. The gene calls are TRBV7-9 and TRBJ1-1; 7 nucleotides line up with TRBD1. In germline, CDR1 is SEHNR, CDR2 FQNEAQ (reference sequence). J gave up 0 bases and V 3 bases, and 7 bases lay outside the gene matches. The CDR3 loop spans 16 amino acids.

This clonotype was counted between two and nine times. V and J are TRBV27 and TRBJ2-7; perhaps TRBD2 as D (5 bases). The CDR3 loop spans 14 amino acids. Deletions cut 3 bases from V and 0 bases from J, with 9 bases between. The germline gives CDR1 MNHEY, CDR2 SMNVEV (reference sequence). The CDR3 DNA is TGTGCCAGCAGTTTCGGACTGAACTCCTACGAGCAGTACTTC. Encoded protein: CASSFGLNSYEQYF.

This clonotype was found many times. The rearrangement joins TRBV20-1 to TRBJ1-4; D possibly corresponds to TRBD1 (5 bases). The CDR3 runs to 16 residues. Germline CDR1 DFQATT, CDR2 SNEGSKA (reference sequence). Trimming stripped 4 bases from V and 0 bases from J, with 15 bases between. CDR3 loop: CSATLRQGPTNEKLFF. CDR3 nucleotide sequence: TGCAGTGCTACCCTTCGGCAGGGACCAACTAATGAAAAACTGTTTTTT.

In its sample, this clonotype was seen many times. V and J are TRBV5-1 and TRBJ2-2; 7 nucleotides match TRBD1. V lost 4 bases and J lost 4; bases outside the gene matches: 7. Looked up from germline, CDR1 is SGHRS and CDR2 is YFSETQ. This CDR3 spans 15 amino acids. This CDR3 reads CASSKDRNPTGELFF. The CDR3 DNA reads as TGCGCCAGCAGCAAGGACAGGAACCCCACCGGGGAGCTGTTTTTT. The entire variable domain, with the rest obtained from reference TRBV5-1 and TRBJ2-2, is as follows: KAGVTQTPRYLIKTRGQQVTLSCSPISGHRSVSWYQQTPGQGLQFLFEYFSETQRNKGNFPGRFSGRQFSNSRSEMNVSTLELGDSALYLCASSKDRNPTGELFFGEGSRLTVL.

The chain employs TRBV11-2 and TRBJ2-5; tentatively, D is TRBD2 (7 bases). CDR1 is SGHAT and CDR2 is FQNNGV in the germline V gene. Trimming cost V 1 base and J 5 bases, with 14 bases left between them. This CDR3 comprises 15 residues. CDR3 in amino acids: CASSLAGGLLETQYF. The CDR3 DNA sequence: TGTGCCAGCAGCTTAGCGGGGGGCCTCCTGGAGACCCAGTACTTC.

This clonotype was seen repeatedly, ten times or more. The chain recombines TRBV6-6 with TRBJ1-4; weak D call: TRBD1 (6 bases). The germline gives CDR1 MNHNY, CDR2 SVGAGI (reference sequence). CDR3 size: 15 residues. V was cut by 2 bases and J by 8 bases, with 15 bases left in between. CDR3 in amino acids: CASSYPRQVLEKLFF. The CDR3 DNA reads as TGTGCCAGCAGTTACCCGAGACAGGTGTTGGAAAAACTGTTTTTT.

This clonotype has just a few counts. The J gene is TRBJ1-2, the V gene TRBV15; D call uncertain. This CDR3 is 16 amino acids long. Trimming shortened V by 4 bases and J by 2 bases, and 17 bases separated the two germline ends. In germline, CDR1 is LNHNV, CDR2 YYDKDF (reference sequence). CDR3 amino acids: CATSTANPQRNYGYTF. The CDR3 bases are TGTGCCACCAGCACGGCGAACCCTCAGCGCAACTATGGCTACACCTTC. Looking up the rest from reference TRBV15 and TRBJ1-2 gives the full variable domain: DAMVIQNPRYQVTQFGKPVTLSCSQTLNHNVMYWYQQKSSQAPKLLFHYYDKDFNNEADTPDNFQSRRPNTSFCFLDIRSPGLGDTAMYLCATSTANPQRNYGYTFGSGTRLTVV.

This chain links TRBV30 with TRBJ1-6, with no clear D. Trimming took off 3 bases at V and 0 bases at J, with 15 bases between the two ends. CDR1 GTSNPN and CDR2 SVGIG come from the germline V gene (reference sequence). The CDR3 totals 17 residues. CDR3 bases: TGTGCCTGGAGATCACACAGCCTAGGCTCCTATAATTCACCCCTCCACTTT. It specifies CAWRSHSLGSYNSPLHF.

Ten or more counts support this clonotype. The chain combines TRBV7-9 with TRBJ1-1, with 7 bases that match TRBD1. Losses at the gene ends were 4 bases for V and 1 base for J; bases not matched to a gene: 3. This CDR3 is 14 amino acids long. Germline CDR1 and CDR2: SEHNR and FQNEAQ (reference sequence). The chain's CDR3 is CASSSQGRNTEAFF. CDR3 coding DNA: TGTGCCAGCAGCTCACAGGGGAGGAACACTGAAGCTTTCTTT.

This clonotype was seen a few times. This chain links TRBV9 with TRBJ2-7; TRBD1 matches at 7 bases. Germline CDR1 reads SGDLS; CDR2 reads YYNGEE. The junction had 7 bases not matched to a gene; V was cut back by 4 bases and J by 0 bases. CDR3 length: 15 residues. CDR3 DNA: TGTGCCAGCAGCTTCCGGGACAGTTTCTCCTACGAGCAGTACTTC. As protein: CASSFRDSFSYEQYF.